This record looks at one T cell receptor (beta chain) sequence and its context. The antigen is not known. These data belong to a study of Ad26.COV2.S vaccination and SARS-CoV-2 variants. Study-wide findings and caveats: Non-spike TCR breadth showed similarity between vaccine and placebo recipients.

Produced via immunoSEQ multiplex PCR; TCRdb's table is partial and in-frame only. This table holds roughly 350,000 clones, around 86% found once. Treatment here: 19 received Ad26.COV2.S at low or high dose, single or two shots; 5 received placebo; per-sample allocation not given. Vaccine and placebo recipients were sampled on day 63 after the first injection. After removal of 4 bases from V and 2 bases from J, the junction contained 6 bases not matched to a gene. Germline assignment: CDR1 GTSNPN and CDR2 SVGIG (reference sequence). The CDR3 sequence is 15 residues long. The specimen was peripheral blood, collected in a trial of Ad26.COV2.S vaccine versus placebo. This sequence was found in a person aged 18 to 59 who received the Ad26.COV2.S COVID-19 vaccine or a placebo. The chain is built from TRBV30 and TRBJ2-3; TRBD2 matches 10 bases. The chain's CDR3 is CAWTRTSGPTDTQYF. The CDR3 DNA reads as TGTGCCTGGACCAGGACTAGCGGCCCCACAGATACGCAGTATTTT.